This TCR beta chain is from a study of T cell responses to AZD1222 COVID-19 vaccine. Study-level results: The breadth and depth of Spike-specific TCRs increased once two AZD1222 doses had been given.

Trimming left V 0 bases short and J 4 bases short, with 10 bases between. The CDR3 totals 15 residues. The germline gives CDR1 LGHDT, CDR2 YNNKEL (reference sequence). About this clone: Antigen unknown.

Sequencing used immunoSEQ multiplex PCR; TCRdb keeps in-frame clones, though not all of them. In the table there are roughly 100,000 clones, around 89% of which are singletons. This material consisted of peripheral blood, taken on day 0 of AZD1222 vaccination. The receptor comes from an adult in good health. The chain uses TRBV3-1 (or the pseudogene TRBV3-2) and TRBJ1-5; no clear D gene. For the CDR3, the DNA is TGTGCCAGCAGCCAAGATCTTGAGGGTAATCAGCCCCAGCATTTT. Translated, it gives CASSQDLEGNQPQHF.